The 8 T cell receptor beta chains in this list originate from one sample, sequenced in a study of blood T cell repertoires in COVID-19. This table comes from immunoSEQ multiplex PCR, and its TCRdb copy is limited to in-frame clones, with some not included. The sample lists about 280,000 clones, over 75% seen once, with 10% to 15% in the top ten. Sequencing was performed on peripheral blood. These receptors were collected from a human donor in a cohort sampled during active COVID-19.

This clone occurred a few times. The chain employs TRBV10-2 and TRBJ2-7, with D possibly being TRBD1 (6 bases). With 2 bases removed from V and 6 bases from J, the gap between germline ends came to 14 bases. This CDR3 has 14 amino acids. Germline V gene sequence: CDR1 WSHSY, CDR2 SAAADI. CDR3 loop: CASSEGQSRGEQYF. CDR3 bases: TGCGCCAGCAGTGAGGGGCAATCCAGGGGCGAGCAGTACTTC.

The chain recombines TRBV30 with TRBJ2-1; 7 nucleotides agree with TRBD1. The CDR3 runs to 16 residues. Germline CDR1 and CDR2: GTSNPN and SVGIG (reference sequence). V lost 5 bases to trimming and J lost 6 bases; unmatched junction nucleotides: 16. Here the CDR3 reads CAWGKGALGPGNEQFF. The DNA of the CDR3 is TGTGCCTGGGGAAAGGGGGCACTAGGACCCGGCAATGAGCAGTTCTTC.

This clone was recorded only once. The chain employs TRBV7-2 and TRBJ2-1, with D maybe TRBD2 (6 bases). Per the germline V gene, CDR1 is SGHTA and CDR2 is FQGNSA. This CDR3 is 15 amino acids long. V shed 0 bases and J shed 6 bases, with 12 bases lying between them. Written as DNA, the CDR3 is TGTGCCAGCAGCTTAGCGGGAGGCCCTTCCAATGAGCAGTTCTTC. It specifies CASSLAGGPSNEQFF.

The V and J genes are TRBV15 and TRBJ1-5, with D uncertain. Deletions cut 5 bases from V and 3 bases from J, with 8 bases between. Germline-derived CDR1 and CDR2 are LNHNV and YYDKDF (reference sequence). There are 13 residues in the CDR3. CDR3 amino acids: CATSGQYNQPQHF. The DNA of the CDR3 is TGTGCCACCAGCGGTCAGTACAATCAGCCCCAGCATTTT.

This rearrangement joins TRBV15 to TRBJ2-5; 13 bases are shared with TRBD2. V trimming: 2 bases; J trimming: 5 bases; junction bases outside the gene matches: 8. The CDR3 length is 17 residues. The germline gives CDR1 LNHNV, CDR2 YYDKDF (reference sequence). The CDR3 bases are TGTGCCACCAGCAGACCCTTTCGACTAGCGGGAGGTGAGACCCAGTACTTC. As protein: CATSRPFRLAGGETQYF. Looking up the rest from reference TRBV15 and TRBJ2-5 gives the full variable domain: DAMVIQNPRYQVTQFGKPVTLSCSQTLNHNVMYWYQQKSSQAPKLLFHYYDKDFNNEADTPDNFQSRRPNTSFCFLDIRSPGLGDTAMYLCATSRPFRLAGGETQYFGPGTRLLVL.

This clone was found once. The J gene is TRBJ1-2, the V gene TRBV19; a possible D gene is TRBD1 (6 bases). Per the germline V gene, CDR1 is LNHDA and CDR2 is SQIVND (reference sequence). This CDR3 spans 14 amino acids. V lost 4 bases to trimming and J lost 12 bases, with 21 bases between them. CDR3 DNA sequence: TGTGCCAGTAGTACCTACCAGGGGAAGGTTTCGCACACCTTC. It specifies CASSTYQGKVSHTF.

The rearrangement links TRBV19 to TRBJ2-3; TRBD2 aligns across 13 bases. Trimming at V came to 9 bases and at J to 4 bases, leaving 7 bases not matched to a gene. The CDR3 is 15 residues long. Per the germline V gene, CDR1 is LNHDA and CDR2 is SQIVND (reference sequence). Written as DNA, the CDR3 is TGTGCCAGCCAACGGACTAGCGGGAGCCCAGATACGCAGTATTTT. Translated, it gives CASQRTSGSPDTQYF.

The V call is TRBV12-3 or TRBV12-4, the J call TRBJ2-7; D gene uncertain. V lost 6 bases and J 5 bases, leaving 14 bases between the germline ends. CDR3 length equals 13 residues. CDR3 loop: CASSVIARNEQYF. DNA for the CDR3: TGTGCCAGCAGCGTAATCGCTAGAAACGAGCAGTACTTC.